This entry describes one T cell receptor beta chain. This record comes from a study of blood T cell repertoires in COVID-19. The overall study: The study drew acute and convalescent COVID-19 samples from the United States, Italy and Spain.

Germline assignment: CDR1 SGHRS and CDR2 YFSETQ. J gave up 3 bases and V 4 bases, and 8 bases lay outside the gene matches. The CDR3 covers 15 residues. In the study's own analysis: Reference gene primer amplification in the assay estimated nucleated cell counts. Profiled with immunoSEQ multiplex PCR; TCRdb holds only in-frame clones, not every one. That table supplies the V and J calls and clone size; D and trimming were determined from the DNA. The table lists 80,000 to 100,000 clones, 86% of them singletons, with around 20% in the top ten. The sequence was obtained from a woman of 80 years or more with acute or convalescent COVID-19. The chain links TRBV5-1 to TRBJ1-1; 8 bases align to TRBD1. The specimen sequenced was peripheral blood. Here the CDR3 reads CASSGTGTGHTEAFF. DNA of the CDR3: TGCGCCAGCAGCGGAACCGGGACAGGCCACACTGAAGCTTTCTTT.